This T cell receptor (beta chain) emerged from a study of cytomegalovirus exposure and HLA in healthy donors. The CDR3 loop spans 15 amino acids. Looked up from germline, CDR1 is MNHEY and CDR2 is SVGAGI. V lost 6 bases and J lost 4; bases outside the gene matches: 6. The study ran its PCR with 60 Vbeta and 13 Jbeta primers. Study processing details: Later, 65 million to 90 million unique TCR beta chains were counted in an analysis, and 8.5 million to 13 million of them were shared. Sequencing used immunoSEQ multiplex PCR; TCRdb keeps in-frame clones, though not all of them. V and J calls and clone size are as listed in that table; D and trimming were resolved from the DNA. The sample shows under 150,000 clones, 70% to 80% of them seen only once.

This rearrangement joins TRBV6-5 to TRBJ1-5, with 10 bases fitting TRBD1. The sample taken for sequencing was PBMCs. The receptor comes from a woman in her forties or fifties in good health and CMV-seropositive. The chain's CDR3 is CASRSGTGENQPQHF. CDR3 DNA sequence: TGTGCCAGCAGATCCGGGACAGGGGAAAATCAGCCCCAGCATTTT.